These T cell receptor beta chains were read from a single sample in a study of identifying expanded T cells in peripheral blood. Repertoires were generated with immunoSEQ multiplex PCR, while TCRdb's copy carries only in-frame clones and drops some. The sample consists of about 130,000 clones, approximately 86% of them appearing once. Sequences were obtained from blood. The receptors here all came from a person aged 18 to 75 in good health. CDR3s include the opening cysteine and the closing phenylalanine or tryptophan. D genes are given only for firm matches. Size values are once, few and many counts, or a class for expanded clones, and some rows have none.

D	V	size	J	DNA	CDR3
-	TRBV2	-	TRBJ1-2	TGTGCCAGCTGGGGAGCTAACTATGGCTACACCTTC	CASWGANYGYTF
TRBD1	TRBV14	-	TRBJ2-7	TGTGCCAGCAGCCGATGGACAGGGGGGAACGAGCAGTACTTC	CASSRWTGGNEQYF
-	TRBV28	-	TRBJ2-1	TGTGCCAGCAGTTTATCGTCGGCGGGCCGCAATGAGCAGTTCTTC	CASSLSSAGRNEQFF
TRBD2	TRBV18	-	TRBJ2-7	TGTGCCAGCTCACCTCCGGGACTAGCGGCTTCCTACGAGCAGTACTTC	CASSPPGLAASYEQYF
TRBD2	TRBV7-9	-	TRBJ2-3	TGTGCCAGCAGTCAAACTAGCGAATCAGATACGCAGTATTTT	CASSQTSESDTQYF
TRBD1	TRBV5-1	-	TRBJ2-2	TGCGCCAGCAGCTGGACCGGGACAGGGGTAGCCGGGGAGCTGTTTTTT	CASSWTGTGVAGELFF
-	TRBV5-1	once	TRBJ2-2	TGCGCCAGCAACGCCCCCGTTGGTACCGGGGAGCTGTTTTTT	CASNAPVGTGELFF
-	TRBV7-3	-	TRBJ2-1	TGTGCCAGCAGCTTAATGACAGGAGGTGTCAATGAGCAGTTCTTC	CASSLMTGGVNEQFF
-	TRBV2	-	TRBJ2-2	TGTGCCAGCAGTGCAACAGAGAACACCGGGGAGCTGTTTTTT	CASSATENTGELFF
-	TRBV7-9	-	TRBJ1-4	TGTGCCAGCAGCTTCGGGACAACTAATGAAAAACTGTTTTTT	CASSFGTTNEKLFF
-	TRBV7-2	-	TRBJ1-2	TGTGCCAGCAGCTTAGCGCCATGGAGAGGGAACTATGGCTACACCTTC	CASSLAPWRGNYGYTF
-	TRBV19	-	TRBJ1-2	TGTGCCAGTAGGAACATAAACAGGGATTCTCGGTATGGCTACACCTTC	CASRNINRDSRYGYTF
TRBD2	TRBV6-5	-	TRBJ2-1	TGTGCCAGCAGTTCGAATAGCGGGGGGTTCAATGAGCAGTTCTTC	CASSSNSGGFNEQFF
TRBD2	TRBV10-2	once	TRBJ2-7	TGCGCCAGCAGTCTAGCGGGTGGGGAAGAGCAGTACTTC	CASSLAGGEEQYF
-	TRBV7-2	-	TRBJ2-1	TGTGCCAGCAGCTTAGGAGGGGATGAGCAGTTCTTC	CASSLGGDEQFF
TRBD2	TRBV9	-	TRBJ2-3	TGTGCCAGCAGCGTAGTGGGTAGCGGGGCCGCGACAGATACGCAGTATTTT	CASSVVGSGAATDTQYF
-	TRBV28	-	TRBJ2-2	TGTGCCAGCAGTTTAGGGGCCACCGGGGAGCTGTTTTTT	CASSLGATGELFF
-	TRBV4-2	few	TRBJ2-3	TGTGCCAGCAGCCCGGGGGCATTTTCTAGCACAGATACGCAGTATTTT	CASSPGAFSSTDTQYF
TRBD1	TRBV7-3	-	TRBJ2-7	TGTGCCAGCAGCCTGGGCGTCCTAGGGGGCGCCTACGAGCAGTACTTC	CASSLGVLGGAYEQYF
-	TRBV13	-	TRBJ2-3	TGTGCCAGCAGCTTAGGAGGGATAGGGGGAGCAGATACGCAGTATTTT	CASSLGGIGGADTQYF
-	TRBV11-2	-	TRBJ2-3	TGTGCCAGCAGCTTAGTCGGCGGCGGGGTAGCGGATACGCAGTATTTT	CASSLVGGGVADTQYF
-	TRBV19	-	TRBJ2-7	TGTGCCAGTAGTTCTCGGACTACTTACGAGCAGTACTTC	CASSSRTTYEQYF
-	TRBV29-1	-	TRBJ2-5	TGCAGCGTTGAAGATTGGGCACGGCAAGAGACCCAGTACTTC	CSVEDWARQETQYF
TRBD1	TRBV5-1	-	TRBJ1-2	TGCGCCAGCAGCTTGGACTCAGGGGGGAACTATGGCTACACCTTC	CASSLDSGGNYGYTF
-	TRBV6-5	-	TRBJ1-5	TGTGCCAGCAGGGCGGACATTTATAGCAATCAGCCCCAGCATTTT	CASRADIYSNQPQHF
TRBD2	TRBV7-9	once	TRBJ2-7	TGTGCCAGCAGCTTTTCCGGGACTAGCGGCTACGAGCAGTACTTC	CASSFSGTSGYEQYF
TRBD2	TRBV10-3	-	TRBJ2-7	TGTGCCATCAGACCGGGACTAGCGGGCGAGCAGTACTTC	CAIRPGLAGEQYF
TRBD2	TRBV4-1	-	TRBJ2-7	TGCGCCAGCAGCCAAGGGGCCAGCGGGAGGAACGACTCCTACGAGCAGTACTTC	CASSQGASGRNDSYEQYF
-	TRBV21-1	few	TRBJ1-3	TGTGCCAGCAGCAAATTTGACACCATATATTTT	CASSKFDTIYF
-	TRBV6-5	-	TRBJ1-3	TGTGCCAGCTATGACAGCTCTGGAAACACCATATATTTT	CASYDSSGNTIYF
-	TRBV6-6	-	TRBJ1-1	TGTGCCAGCAGTTACGCGGGGGGAGTTGAAGCTTTCTTT	CASSYAGGVEAFF
-	TRBV5-1	-	TRBJ1-4	TGCGCCAGCAGCCTGTCTTCAACTAATGAAAAACTGTTTTTT	CASSLSSTNEKLFF
TRBD2	TRBV6-6	-	TRBJ2-1	TGTGCCAGCATCCAGGGACTAGTGATTAGCAATGAGCAGTTCTTC	CASIQGLVISNEQFF
-	TRBV28	-	TRBJ2-7	TGTGCCAGCGATTCCCCCGTCGGCGAGCAGTACTTC	CASDSPVGEQYF
-	TRBV6-5	medium-sized	TRBJ1-2	TGTGCCAGCAGTACCCCACGGGGGGACCGCTATGGCTACACCTTC	CASSTPRGDRYGYTF
-	TRBV4-1	few	TRBJ2-7	TGCGCCAGCAGCCAAGATGAGACAGTCCTAACCTACGAGCAGTACTTC	CASSQDETVLTYEQYF
-	TRBV19	-	TRBJ2-7	TGTGCCAGTAGTATTTCGGCGCGCGAGCAGTACTTC	CASSISAREQYF
TRBD1	TRBV6-5	-	TRBJ1-2	TGTGCCAGCAAGATATCGGGACAGCAGAGACGTGGCTACACCTTC	CASKISGQQRRGYTF
-	TRBV4-3	-	TRBJ1-4	TGCGCCAGCAGCCAAGATCTTGGGGACGGTGAAAAACTGTTTTTT	CASSQDLGDGEKLFF
-	TRBV5-1	-	TRBJ1-1	TGCGCCAGCAGCTTACTGGACAGAGACACTGAAGCTTTCTTT	CASSLLDRDTEAFF
-	TRBV11-2	once	TRBJ1-1	TGTGCCAGCAGCCCAGAATACGACACTGAAGCTTTCTTT	CASSPEYDTEAFF
-	TRBV25-1	-	TRBJ1-1	TGTGCCAGCAGTGGCTCCGGGACAAGCATGAACACTGAAGCTTTCTTT	CASSGSGTSMNTEAFF
-	TRBV9	few	TRBJ1-1	TGTGCCAGCAGCGTGGGCAGATCCCTCATGAACACTGAAGCTTTCTTT	CASSVGRSLMNTEAFF
TRBD1	TRBV9	-	TRBJ2-3	TGTGCCAGCAGCGGGGACAGCCCTACGCAGTATTTT	CASSGDSPTQYF
-	TRBV5-1	-	TRBJ2-5	TGCGCCAGCAGCTTGGGAAAAGAGACCCAGTACTTC	CASSLGKETQYF
-	TRBV28	-	TRBJ1-2	TGTGCCAGCAGTTTATATCCCGGGGACTATGGCTACACCTTC	CASSLYPGDYGYTF
TRBD1	TRBV2	few	TRBJ1-1	TGTGCCACCCCACAGGGGAAGACTGAAGCTTTCTTT	CATPQGKTEAFF
-	TRBV29-1	-	TRBJ2-5	TGCAGCGTTGACTCGTGGGGACAAGAGACCCAGTACTTC	CSVDSWGQETQYF
-	TRBV28	-	TRBJ2-2	TGTGCCAGCAGTATTCAATCGGGGAGCGGGGAGCTGTTTTTT	CASSIQSGSGELFF
-	TRBV10-3	-	TRBJ2-7	TGTGCCATCAGTGCCTCCTACGAGCAGTACTTC	CAISASYEQYF
-	TRBV7-9	-	TRBJ2-5	TGTGCCAGCAGCACGACCAGTAACCCGGAGACCCAGTACTTC	CASSTTSNPETQYF
TRBD2	TRBV5-4	-	TRBJ2-3	TGTGCCAGCAGTAAGGGACTAGCGGGGGGGGGCACAGATACGCAGTATTTT	CASSKGLAGGGTDTQYF
TRBD2	TRBV5-4	-	TRBJ2-7	TGTGCCAGCAGCTTGGGTGGGCTAGCGGGAACCTACGAGCAGTACTTC	CASSLGGLAGTYEQYF
-	TRBV19	-	TRBJ1-4	TGTGCCAGTAGCGCGCCAGGACGGATTAATGAAAAACTGTTTTTT	CASSAPGRINEKLFF
-	TRBV2	-	TRBJ2-1	TGTGCCAGCAGTGCCCATTTGGATGAGCAGTTCTTC	CASSAHLDEQFF
TRBD1	TRBV2	-	TRBJ1-5	TGTGCCAGCAGCCTGGACAGGGTCCTTTATCAGCCCCAGCATTTT	CASSLDRVLYQPQHF
-	TRBV30	-	TRBJ1-2	TGTGCCTGGAGTTCGTCTATAGGGGGCTACACCTTC	CAWSSSIGGYTF
-	TRBV21-1	-	TRBJ1-2	TGTGCCAGCAGCAAAAGGCCCGATGGGACAGCATCACCCTATGGCTACACCTTC	CASSKRPDGTASPYGYTF
-	TRBV7-7	-	TRBJ2-1	TGTGCCAGCAGCAGGGGTGCGGACAATGAGCAGTTCTTC	CASSRGADNEQFF